Detailed here is one T cell receptor beta chain. What it binds is not known. The CDR3 covers 16 residues. V gave up 2 bases and J gave up 6 bases; unmatched junction bases: 8. Germline CDR1 reads SGDLS; CDR2 reads YYNGEE. The data were obtained in a study of T cell responses to AZD1222 COVID-19 vaccine. Overall study findings and caveats: Two doses of AZD1222 preceded a rise in Spike-specific TCR breadth and depth.

Profiling relied on immunoSEQ multiplex PCR, and the TCRdb table lists in-frame clones only, not all of them. This table holds 50,000 or so clones, approximately 89% found once. This chain connects TRBV9 to TRBJ2-3; 11 positions match TRBD2. The starting material was peripheral blood, obtained on day 0 of AZD1222 vaccination. The clonotype was recovered from an adult in good health. The CDR3 reads CASSVTSGSSADTQYF. The CDR3 nucleotides are TGTGCCAGCAGCGTCACTAGCGGGAGTTCGGCGGATACGCAGTATTTT.